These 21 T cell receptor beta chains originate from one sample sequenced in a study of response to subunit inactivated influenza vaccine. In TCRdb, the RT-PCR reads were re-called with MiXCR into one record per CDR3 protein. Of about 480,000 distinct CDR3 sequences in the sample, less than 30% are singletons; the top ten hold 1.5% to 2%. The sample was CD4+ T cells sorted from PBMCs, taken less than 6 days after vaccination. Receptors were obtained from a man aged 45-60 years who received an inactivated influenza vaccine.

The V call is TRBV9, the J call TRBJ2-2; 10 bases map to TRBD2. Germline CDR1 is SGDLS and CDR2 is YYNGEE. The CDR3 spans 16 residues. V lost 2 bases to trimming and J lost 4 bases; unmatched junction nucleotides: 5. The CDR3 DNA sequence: TGTGCCAGCAGCGTGGGGTTAGCGGGAGGCACCGGGGAGCTGTTTTTT. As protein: CASSVGLAGGTGELFF.

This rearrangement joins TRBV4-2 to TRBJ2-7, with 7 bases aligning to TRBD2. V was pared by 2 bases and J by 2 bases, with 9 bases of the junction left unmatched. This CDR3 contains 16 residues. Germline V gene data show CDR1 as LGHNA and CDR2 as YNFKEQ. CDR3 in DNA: TGTGCCAGCAGCCAACGTCCTAGCGGTATGACCTACGAGCAGTACTTC. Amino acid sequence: CASSQRPSGMTYEQYF.

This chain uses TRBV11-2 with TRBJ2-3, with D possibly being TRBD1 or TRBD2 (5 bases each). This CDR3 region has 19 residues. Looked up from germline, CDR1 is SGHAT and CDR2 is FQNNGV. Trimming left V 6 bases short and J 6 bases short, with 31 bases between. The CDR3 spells CASSPSKSWRPGGGDTQYF. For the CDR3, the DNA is TGTGCCAGCAGTCCCTCAAAGTCCTGGCGGCCCGGTGGGGGTGATACGCAGTATTTT.

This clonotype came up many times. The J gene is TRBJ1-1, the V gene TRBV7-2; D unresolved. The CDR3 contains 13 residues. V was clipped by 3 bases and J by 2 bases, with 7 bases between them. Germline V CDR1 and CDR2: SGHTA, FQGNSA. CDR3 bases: TGTGCCAGCAGCTTCACGGGAAACACTGAAGCTTTCTTT. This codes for CASSFTGNTEAFF.

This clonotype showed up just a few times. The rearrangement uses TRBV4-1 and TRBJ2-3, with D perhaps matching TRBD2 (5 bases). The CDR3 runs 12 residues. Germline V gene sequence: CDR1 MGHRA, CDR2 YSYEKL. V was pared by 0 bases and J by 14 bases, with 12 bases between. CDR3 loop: CASSQDQLGVYF. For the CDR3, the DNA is TGCGCCAGCAGCCAAGATCAACTAGGAGTGTATTTT.

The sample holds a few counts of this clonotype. The CDR3 DNA is TGTGCCAGCAGGACGACAGGTTTTAGCAATCAGCCCCAGCATTTT. Amino acid sequence: CASRTTGFSNQPQHF. The chain is built from TRBV12-3 or TRBV12-4 and TRBJ1-5, with D possibly being TRBD1 (6 bases). V was trimmed by 6 bases and J by 0 bases, leaving 12 bases between them. CDR3 length: 15 amino acids.

CDR3 nucleotide sequence: TGTGCCACCAGCAGGGACACCGGGGAGCTGTTTTTT. Its translation: CATSRDTGELFF. The genes are TRBV15 and TRBJ2-2; no firm D call. CDR3 length equals 12 residues. Germline CDR1 LNHNV, CDR2 YYDKDF (reference sequence). V dropped 3 bases and J dropped 3 bases, with 2 bases sitting between them.

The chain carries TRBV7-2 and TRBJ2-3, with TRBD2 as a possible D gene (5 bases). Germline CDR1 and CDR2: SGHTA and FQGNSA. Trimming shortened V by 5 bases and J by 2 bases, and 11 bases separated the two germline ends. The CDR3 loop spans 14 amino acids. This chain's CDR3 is CASSPAVNTDTQYF. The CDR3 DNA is TGTGCCAGCAGCCCAGCGGTGAACACAGATACGCAGTATTTT.

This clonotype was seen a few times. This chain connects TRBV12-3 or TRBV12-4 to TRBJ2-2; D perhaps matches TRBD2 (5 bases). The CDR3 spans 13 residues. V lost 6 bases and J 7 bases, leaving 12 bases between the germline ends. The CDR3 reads CASRPGGYGELFF. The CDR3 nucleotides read TGTGCCAGCAGGCCCGGAGGCTACGGGGAGCTGTTTTTT.

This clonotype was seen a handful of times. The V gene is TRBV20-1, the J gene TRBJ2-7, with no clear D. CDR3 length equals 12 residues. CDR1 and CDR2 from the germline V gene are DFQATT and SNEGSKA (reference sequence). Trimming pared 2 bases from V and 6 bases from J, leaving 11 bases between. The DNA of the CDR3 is TGCAGTGCTAGATGGCCATTAGGCGAGCAGTACTTC. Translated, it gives CSARWPLGEQYF.

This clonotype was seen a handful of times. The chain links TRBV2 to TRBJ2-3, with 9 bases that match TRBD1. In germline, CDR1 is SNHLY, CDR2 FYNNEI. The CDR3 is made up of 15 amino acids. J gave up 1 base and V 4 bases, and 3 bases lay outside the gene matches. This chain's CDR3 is CASSVGDRGTDTQYF. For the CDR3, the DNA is TGTGCCAGCAGTGTCGGGGACAGGGGCACAGATACGCAGTATTTT. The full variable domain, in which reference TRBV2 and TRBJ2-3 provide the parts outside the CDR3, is EPEVTQTPSHQVTQMGQEVILRCVPISNHLYFYWYRQILGQKVEFLVSFYNNEISEKSEIFDDQFSVERPDGSNFTLKIRSTKLEDSAMYFCASSVGDRGTDTQYFGPGTRLTVL.

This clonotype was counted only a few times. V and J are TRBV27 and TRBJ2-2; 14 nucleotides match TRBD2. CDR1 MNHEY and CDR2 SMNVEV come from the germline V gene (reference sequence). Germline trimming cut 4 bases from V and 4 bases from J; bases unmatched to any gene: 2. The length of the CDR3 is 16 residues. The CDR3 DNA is TGTGCCAGCAGTTGGGGGACTAGCGGGAGCACCGGGGAGCTGTTTTTT. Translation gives CASSWGTSGSTGELFF.

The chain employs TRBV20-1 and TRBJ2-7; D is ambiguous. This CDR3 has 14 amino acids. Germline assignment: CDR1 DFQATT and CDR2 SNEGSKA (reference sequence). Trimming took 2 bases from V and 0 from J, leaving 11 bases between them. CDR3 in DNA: TGCAGTGCTAGAATCTTAGGCAGCTCCTACGAGCAGTACTTC. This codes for CSARILGSSYEQYF.

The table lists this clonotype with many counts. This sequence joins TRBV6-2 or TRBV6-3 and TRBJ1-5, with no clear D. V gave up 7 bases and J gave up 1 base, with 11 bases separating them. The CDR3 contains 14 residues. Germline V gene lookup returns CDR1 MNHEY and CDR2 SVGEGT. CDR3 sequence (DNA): TGTGCCAGCACCGATCTGGGGAGCAATCAGCCCCAGCATTTT. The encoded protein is CASTDLGSNQPQHF.

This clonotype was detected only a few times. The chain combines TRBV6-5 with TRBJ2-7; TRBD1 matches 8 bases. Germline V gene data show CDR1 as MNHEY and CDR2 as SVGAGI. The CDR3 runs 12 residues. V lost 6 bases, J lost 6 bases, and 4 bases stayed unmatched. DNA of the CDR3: TGTGCCAGCAGACAGGGGGTGGGCGAGCAGTACTTC. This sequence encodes CASRQGVGEQYF.

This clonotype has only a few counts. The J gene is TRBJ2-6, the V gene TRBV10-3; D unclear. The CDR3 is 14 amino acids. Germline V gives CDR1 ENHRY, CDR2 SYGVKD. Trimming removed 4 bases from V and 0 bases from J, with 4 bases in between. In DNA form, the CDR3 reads TGTGCCATCAGTGGATTCTCTGGGGCCAACGTCCTGACTTTC. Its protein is CAISGFSGANVLTF.

CDR3 amino acids: CAISESSWDRDYNEQFF. CDR3 sequence (DNA): TGTGCCATCAGTGAGTCGAGCTGGGACAGGGACTACAATGAGCAGTTCTTC. The J gene is TRBJ2-1, the V gene TRBV10-3, with TRBD1 matching 9 bases. CDR1 and CDR2 from the germline V gene are ENHRY and SYGVKD. CDR3 length: 17 residues. The V and J ends lost 0 bases and 3 bases, in that order; junction bases with no gene match: 6.

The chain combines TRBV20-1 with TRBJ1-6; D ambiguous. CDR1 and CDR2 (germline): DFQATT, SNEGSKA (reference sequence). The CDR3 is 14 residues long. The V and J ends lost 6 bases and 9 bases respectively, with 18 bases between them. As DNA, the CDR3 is TGCAGTGCGCGGACTTCTACCGAGGGTTCACCCCTCCACTTT. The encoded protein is CSARTSTEGSPLHF.

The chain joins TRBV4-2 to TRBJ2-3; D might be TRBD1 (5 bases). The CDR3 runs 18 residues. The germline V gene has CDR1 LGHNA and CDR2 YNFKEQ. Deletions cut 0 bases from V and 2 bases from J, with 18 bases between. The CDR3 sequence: CASSQDSTGYLDTDTQYF. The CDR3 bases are TGTGCCAGCAGCCAAGATTCCACAGGTTATCTCGACACAGATACGCAGTATTTT.

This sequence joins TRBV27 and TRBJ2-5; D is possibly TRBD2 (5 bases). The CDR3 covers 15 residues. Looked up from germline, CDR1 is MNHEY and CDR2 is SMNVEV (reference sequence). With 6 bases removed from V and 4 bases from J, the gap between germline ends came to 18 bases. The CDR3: CASSPRLSRSETQYF. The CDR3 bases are TGTGCCAGCAGCCCCAGACTAAGTCGGTCAGAGACCCAGTACTTC.

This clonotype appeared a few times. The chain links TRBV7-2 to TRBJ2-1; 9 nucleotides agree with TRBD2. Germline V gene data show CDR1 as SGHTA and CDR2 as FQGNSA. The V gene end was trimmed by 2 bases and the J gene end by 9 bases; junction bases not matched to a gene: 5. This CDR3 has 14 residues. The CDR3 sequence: CASSLSSGRIEQFF. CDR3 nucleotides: TGTGCCAGCAGCTTATCGAGCGGGAGGATTGAGCAGTTCTTC. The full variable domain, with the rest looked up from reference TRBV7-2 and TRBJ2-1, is GAGVSQSPSNKVTEKGKDVELRCDPISGHTALYWYRQSLGQGLEFLIYFQGNSAPDKSGLPSDRFSAERTGGSVSTLTIQRTQQEDSAVYLCASSLSSGRIEQFFGPGTRLTVL.